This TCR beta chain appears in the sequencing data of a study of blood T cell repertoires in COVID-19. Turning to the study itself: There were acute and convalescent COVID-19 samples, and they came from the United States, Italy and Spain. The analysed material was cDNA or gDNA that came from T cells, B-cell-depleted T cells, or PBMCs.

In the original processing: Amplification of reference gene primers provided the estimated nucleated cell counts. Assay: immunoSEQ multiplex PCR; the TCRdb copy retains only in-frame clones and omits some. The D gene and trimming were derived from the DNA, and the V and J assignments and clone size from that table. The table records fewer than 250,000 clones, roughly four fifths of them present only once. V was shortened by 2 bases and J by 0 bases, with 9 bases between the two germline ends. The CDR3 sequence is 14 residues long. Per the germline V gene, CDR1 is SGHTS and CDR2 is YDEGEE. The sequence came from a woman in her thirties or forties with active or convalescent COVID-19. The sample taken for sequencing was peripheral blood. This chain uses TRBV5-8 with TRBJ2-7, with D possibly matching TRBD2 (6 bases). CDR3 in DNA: TGTGCCAGCAGCTTATTGACTAGCTCCTACGAGCAGTACTTC. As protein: CASSLLTSSYEQYF.